What follows is one TCR beta chain and its context. Its matching antigen is unknown. The same CDR3 arises from other DNA sequences in this sample as well. This record comes from a study of shared clonotypes between healthy human individuals. General study points: Relative to clonotypes present in all four donors, those not shared had lower generation probabilities. Sequencing depth was a factor that was expected to affect clonotype sharing among donors.

Trimming at V came to 0 bases and at J to 4 bases, leaving 4 bases not matched to a gene. Germline V gene lookup returns CDR1 SGHRS and CDR2 YFSETQ. CDR3 size: 15 residues. Data came from immunoSEQ multiplex PCR; TCRdb stores just in-frame clones and leaves some out. Here the sample spans around 2.3 million clones, approximately 94% being singletons. Sequencing input: naive CD4+ T cells sorted from blood. Described subset: CD45RA+ positively selected. The TCR was taken from a man aged 18 to 29 in good health. The chain combines TRBV5-1 with TRBJ2-1, with 7 bases identical to TRBD2. The DNA for the CDR3 is TGCGCCAGCAGCTTGGGTTCTAGCGGATACAATGAGCAGTTCTTC. Translating it yields CASSLGSSGYNEQFF.